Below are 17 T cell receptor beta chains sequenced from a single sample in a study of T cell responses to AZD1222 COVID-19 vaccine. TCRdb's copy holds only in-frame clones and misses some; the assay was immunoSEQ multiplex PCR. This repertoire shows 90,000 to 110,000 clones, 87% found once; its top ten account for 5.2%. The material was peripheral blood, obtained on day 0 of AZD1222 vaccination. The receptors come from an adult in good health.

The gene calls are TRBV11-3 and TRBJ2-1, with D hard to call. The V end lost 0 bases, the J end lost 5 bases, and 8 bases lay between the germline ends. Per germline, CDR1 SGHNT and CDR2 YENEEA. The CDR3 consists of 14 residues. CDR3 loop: CASSLDASNNEQFF. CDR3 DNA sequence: TGTGCCAGCAGCTTAGATGCTTCGAACAATGAGCAGTTCTTC.

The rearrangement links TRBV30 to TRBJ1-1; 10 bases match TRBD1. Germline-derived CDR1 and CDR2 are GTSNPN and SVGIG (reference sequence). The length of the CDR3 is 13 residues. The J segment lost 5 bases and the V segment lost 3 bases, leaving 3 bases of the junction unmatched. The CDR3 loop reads CAWRGQGWTEAFF. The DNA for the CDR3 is TGTGCCTGGAGGGGACAGGGGTGGACTGAAGCTTTCTTT.

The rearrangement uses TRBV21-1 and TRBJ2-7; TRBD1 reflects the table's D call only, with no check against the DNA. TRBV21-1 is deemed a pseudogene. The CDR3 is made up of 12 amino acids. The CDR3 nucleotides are TGTGCCAACCACACCTCCCCCTACGAGCAGTACTTC. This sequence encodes CANHTSPYEQYF.

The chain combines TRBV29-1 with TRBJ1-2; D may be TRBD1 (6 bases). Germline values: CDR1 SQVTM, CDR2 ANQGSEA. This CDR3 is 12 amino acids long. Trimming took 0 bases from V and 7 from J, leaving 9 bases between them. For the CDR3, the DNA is TGCAGCGTTGAAGAGGGGGCCGGTGGCTACACCTTC. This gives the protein CSVEEGAGGYTF.

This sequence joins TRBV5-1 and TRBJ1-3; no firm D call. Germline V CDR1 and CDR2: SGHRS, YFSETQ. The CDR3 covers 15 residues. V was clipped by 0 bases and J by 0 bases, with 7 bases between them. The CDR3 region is CASSLGASSGNTIYF. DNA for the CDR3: TGCGCCAGCAGCTTGGGGGCCAGCTCTGGAAACACCATATATTTT.

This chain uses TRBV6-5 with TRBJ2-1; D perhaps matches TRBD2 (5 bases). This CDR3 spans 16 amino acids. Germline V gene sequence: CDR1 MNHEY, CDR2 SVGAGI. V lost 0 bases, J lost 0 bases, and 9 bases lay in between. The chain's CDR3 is CASSYSSGSSYNEQFF. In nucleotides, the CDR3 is TGTGCCAGCAGTTACTCTTCGGGGAGCTCCTACAATGAGCAGTTCTTC.

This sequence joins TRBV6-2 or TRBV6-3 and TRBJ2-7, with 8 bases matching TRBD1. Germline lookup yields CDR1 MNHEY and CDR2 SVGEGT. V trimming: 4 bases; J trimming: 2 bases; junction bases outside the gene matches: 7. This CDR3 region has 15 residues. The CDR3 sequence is CASSSGQGYTYEQYF. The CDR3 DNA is TGTGCCAGCAGTTCCGGACAGGGTTACACCTACGAGCAGTACTTC.

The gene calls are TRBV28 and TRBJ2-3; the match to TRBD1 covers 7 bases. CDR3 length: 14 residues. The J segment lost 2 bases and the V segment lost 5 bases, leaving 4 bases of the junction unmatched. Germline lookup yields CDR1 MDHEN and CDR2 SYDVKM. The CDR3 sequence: CASSRDSHTDTQYF. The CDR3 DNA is TGTGCCAGCAGTCGGGACAGCCACACAGATACGCAGTATTTT.

The CDR3 region has the DNA TGTGCCAGCAGTTTATACGACGGTGGGGAAAAACTGTTTTTT. It yields the protein CASSLYDGGEKLFF. This chain connects TRBV27 to TRBJ1-4; D not certain. The CDR3 spans 14 residues. The germline CDR1 and CDR2 sequences are MNHEY and SMNVEV (reference sequence). Trimming left V 1 base short and J 8 bases short, with 11 bases between.

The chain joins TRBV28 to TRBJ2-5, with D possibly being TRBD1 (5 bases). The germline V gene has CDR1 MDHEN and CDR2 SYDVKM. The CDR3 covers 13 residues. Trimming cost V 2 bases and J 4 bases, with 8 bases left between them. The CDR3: CASSLITGETQYF. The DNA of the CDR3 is TGTGCCAGCAGTTTAATAACAGGAGAGACCCAGTACTTC.

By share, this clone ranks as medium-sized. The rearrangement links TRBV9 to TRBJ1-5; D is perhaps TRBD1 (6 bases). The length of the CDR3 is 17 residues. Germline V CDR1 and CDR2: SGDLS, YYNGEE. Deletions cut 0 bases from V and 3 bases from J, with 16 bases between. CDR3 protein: CASSVGGGLEDNQPQHF. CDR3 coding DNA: TGTGCCAGCAGCGTAGGAGGGGGATTGGAGGACAATCAGCCCCAGCATTTT.

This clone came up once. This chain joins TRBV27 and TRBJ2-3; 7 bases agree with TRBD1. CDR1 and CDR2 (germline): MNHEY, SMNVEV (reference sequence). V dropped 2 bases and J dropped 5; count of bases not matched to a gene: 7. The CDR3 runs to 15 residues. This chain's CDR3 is CASSLRGLGGDTQYF. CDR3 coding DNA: TGTGCCAGCAGTTTAAGGGGGCTAGGGGGAGATACGCAGTATTTT.

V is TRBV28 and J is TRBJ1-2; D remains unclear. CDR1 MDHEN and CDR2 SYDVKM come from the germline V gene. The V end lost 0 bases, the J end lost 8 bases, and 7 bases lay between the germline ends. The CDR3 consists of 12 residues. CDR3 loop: CASSLWTSGYTF. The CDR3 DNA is TGTGCCAGCAGTTTATGGACATCGGGCTACACCTTC.

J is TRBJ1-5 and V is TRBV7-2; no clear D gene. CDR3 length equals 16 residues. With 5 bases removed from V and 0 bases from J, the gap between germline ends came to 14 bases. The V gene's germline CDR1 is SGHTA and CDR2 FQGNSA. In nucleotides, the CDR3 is TGTGCCAGCAGCGATAAGGCGCGGGATAGCAATCAGCCCCAGCATTTT. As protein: CASSDKARDSNQPQHF.

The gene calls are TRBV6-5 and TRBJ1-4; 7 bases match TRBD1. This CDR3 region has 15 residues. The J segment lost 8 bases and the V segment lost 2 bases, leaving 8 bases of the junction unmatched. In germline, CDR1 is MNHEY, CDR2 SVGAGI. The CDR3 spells CASSYRGTALEKLFF. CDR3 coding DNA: TGTGCCAGCAGTTACCGCGGGACAGCTCTAGAAAAACTGTTTTTT.

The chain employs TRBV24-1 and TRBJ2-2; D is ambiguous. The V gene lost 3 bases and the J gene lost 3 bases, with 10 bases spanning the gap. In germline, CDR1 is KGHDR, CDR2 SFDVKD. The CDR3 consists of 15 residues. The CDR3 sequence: CATSDQSAYTGELFF. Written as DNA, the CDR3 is TGTGCCACCAGTGATCAGTCGGCGTACACCGGGGAGCTGTTTTTT.

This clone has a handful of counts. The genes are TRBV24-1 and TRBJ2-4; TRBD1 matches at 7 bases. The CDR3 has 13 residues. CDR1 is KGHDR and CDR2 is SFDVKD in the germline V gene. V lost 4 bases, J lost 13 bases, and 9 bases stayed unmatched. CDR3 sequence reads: CATSERGDSKQYF. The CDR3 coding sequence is TGTGCCACCAGTGAACGAGGGGACAGTAAACAGTACTTC.